A single sample is the source of the 21 T cell receptor beta chains below, sequenced in a study of CD8 T cells in ankylosing spondylitis. TCRdb analysed the 5' RACE reads with MiXCR anew, one entry per CDR3 protein. The repertoire includes about 320,000 distinct CDR3 sequences, under 14% of them detected once, and about 10% sits in the top ten. The sequenced sample was blood, either unsorted or a sorted T cell fraction (not recorded which). The receptors stem from a female donor with ankylosing spondylitis or in good health (not recorded which).

This clonotype was counted ten times or more. The V and J genes are TRBV7-2 and TRBJ2-2; D is possibly TRBD2 (6 bases). Germline V gene lookup returns CDR1 SGHTA and CDR2 FQGNSA. This CDR3 is 14 amino acids long. V was cut by 6 bases and J by 5 bases, with 13 bases left in between. This CDR3 is CASRPKRATGELFF. The DNA for the CDR3 is TGTGCCAGCAGACCCAAGCGGGCTACCGGGGAGCTGTTTTTT.

This clonotype was seen at least ten times. The genes are TRBV9 and TRBJ2-3, with TRBD2 matching over 9 bases. CDR1 is SGDLS, CDR2 YYNGEE, per germline. Trimming cost V 3 bases and J 0 bases; bases outside gene matches: 2. The CDR3 has 15 residues. This CDR3 is CASSASGKSTDTQYF. The CDR3 nucleotides read TGTGCCAGCAGCGCTAGCGGGAAGAGCACAGATACGCAGTATTTT.

Ten or more counts support this clonotype. V is TRBV12-5 and J is TRBJ2-1, with TRBD2 as a possible D gene (6 bases). There are 16 residues in the CDR3. The germline V gene encodes CDR1 LGHNT and CDR2 FRNRAP. V lost 5 bases to trimming and J lost 2 bases, with 16 bases between them. CDR3 nucleotides: TGTGCTAGTGGTCTCAACCCCGGGAGCACCTACAATGAGCAGTTCTTC. It yields the protein CASGLNPGSTYNEQFF.

This clonotype appeared many times. The V gene is TRBV20-1, the J gene TRBJ1-5; 8 nucleotides line up with TRBD1. CDR3 length: 17 amino acids. Germline CDR1 DFQATT, CDR2 SNEGSKA (reference sequence). Unmatched junction bases numbered 18, after V lost 6 bases and J lost 5 bases. In nucleotides, the CDR3 is TGCAGTGCCGCCCTCCCCGCAGGGGGCGCGAGTTATCAGCCCCAGCATTTT. Translating it yields CSAALPAGGASYQPQHF.

This clonotype was counted at least ten times. This chain links TRBV28 with TRBJ2-7, with D unclear. The V and J ends lost 7 bases and 1 base respectively, with 11 bases between them. This CDR3 spans 13 amino acids. Germline V CDR1 and CDR2: MDHEN, SYDVKM. CDR3 amino acids: CASNTRTSYEQYF. The CDR3, as DNA: TGTGCCAGCAATACCCGGACGTCCTACGAGCAGTACTTC.

The V gene is TRBV11-2, the J gene TRBJ2-1; 8 bases fit TRBD1. With 1 base clipped from V and 6 bases from J, the junction kept 2 bases outside the gene matches. CDR1 SGHAT and CDR2 FQNNGV come from the germline V gene. There are 14 residues in the CDR3. Written as DNA, the CDR3 is TGTGCCAGCAGCTTAGGACAGGGGTTCAATGAGCAGTTCTTC. Amino acids: CASSLGQGFNEQFF.

This rearrangement joins TRBV3-1 to TRBJ1-5; D ambiguous. With 4 bases removed from V and 7 bases from J, the gap between germline ends came to 8 bases. The length of the CDR3 is 12 residues. The germline V gene has CDR1 LGHDT and CDR2 YNNKEL (reference sequence). CDR3 region: CASSLGEQPQHF. The CDR3 DNA reads as TGTGCCAGCAGCCTTGGTGAACAGCCCCAGCATTTT.

This clonotype was counted many times. The chain uses TRBV5-1 and TRBJ2-5; 13 bases align to TRBD2. Germline lookup yields CDR1 SGHRS and CDR2 YFSETQ. The CDR3 spans 16 residues. The J segment lost 2 bases and the V segment lost 4 bases, leaving 5 bases of the junction unmatched. The CDR3 sequence: CASSVGTSGDQETQYF. DNA of the CDR3: TGCGCCAGCAGCGTCGGGACTAGCGGGGATCAAGAGACCCAGTACTTC.

This clonotype has at least ten counts. CDR3 amino acids: CSVETPLAGARTDTQYF. CDR3 DNA: TGCAGCGTTGAAACTCCACTAGCGGGGGCCCGCACAGATACGCAGTATTTT. The chain uses TRBV29-1 and TRBJ2-3; 11 bases line up with TRBD2. From germline, CDR1 is SQVTM and CDR2 ANQGSEA. CDR3 length: 17 residues. V was clipped by 2 bases and J by 1 base; unmatched bases: 8.

This clonotype was counted at least ten times. The chain has TRBV6-2 or TRBV6-3 and TRBJ1-2; 10 bases are a match to TRBD1. Germline loops: CDR1 MNHEY, CDR2 SVGEGT. Unmatched junction bases numbered 12, after V lost 7 bases and J lost 4 bases. This CDR3 has 16 residues. This CDR3 is CASKRDRGLSGYGYTF. The CDR3 region has the DNA TGTGCCAGCAAACGGGACAGGGGACTTTCAGGCTATGGCTACACCTTC.

There are many counts of this clonotype. CDR3 in DNA: TGTGCCACCAGCAGTTCTAGCGGGGAGACCCAGTACTTC. It yields the protein CATSSSSGETQYF. The J gene is TRBJ2-5, the V gene TRBV15; 8 nucleotides align to TRBD2. The germline CDR1 and CDR2 sequences are LNHNV and YYDKDF (reference sequence). The CDR3 runs 13 residues. The ends lost 3 bases at V and 5 bases at J; junction bases unmatched: 2.

The chain links TRBV7-2 to TRBJ2-5; D possibly corresponds to TRBD1 (6 bases). Trimming cost V 2 bases and J 5 bases, with 12 bases left between them. Germline CDR1 and CDR2: SGHTA and FQGNSA. The CDR3 covers 14 residues. CDR3 in amino acids: CASSLNRAGETQYF. CDR3 nucleotide sequence: TGTGCCAGCAGCTTAAACAGGGCAGGGGAGACCCAGTACTTC.

CDR3 region: CASSPWSRGAEQFF. CDR3 bases: TGTGCCAGCAGCCCCTGGTCCCGTGGGGCGGAGCAGTTCTTC. This chain uses TRBV7-2 with TRBJ2-1, with TRBD1 as a possible D gene (5 bases). This CDR3 contains 14 residues. Per germline, CDR1 SGHTA and CDR2 FQGNSA. V was clipped by 5 bases and J by 10 bases, with 18 bases between them.

This clonotype was seen repeatedly, ten times or more. The chain couples TRBV20-1 to TRBJ2-1; weak D call: TRBD2 (6 bases). Trimming pared 0 bases from V and 4 bases from J, leaving 13 bases between. This CDR3 is built from 15 residues. The germline gives CDR1 DFQATT, CDR2 SNEGSKA (reference sequence). The CDR3 DNA sequence: TGCAGTGCTAGAGATGGGGCGGGGTCGTACAATGAGCAGTTCTTC. Translated, it gives CSARDGAGSYNEQFF.

This clonotype was seen ten or more times. This sequence joins TRBV5-6 and TRBJ1-1; TRBD1 aligns across 7 bases. The CDR3 covers 15 residues. V dropped 2 bases and J dropped 1; count of bases not matched to a gene: 5. CDR1 SGHDT and CDR2 YYEEEE come from the germline V gene. CDR3 bases: TGTGCCAGCAGCTTCACAGGGGTTGGGAACACTGAAGCTTTCTTT. Protein product: CASSFTGVGNTEAFF.

This clonotype was seen ten or more times. This chain connects TRBV10-3 to TRBJ1-5; D is perhaps TRBD1 (6 bases). V lost 4 bases and J 2 bases, leaving 9 bases between the germline ends. The CDR3 contains 14 residues. The germline V gene encodes CDR1 ENHRY and CDR2 SYGVKD. CDR3 sequence (DNA): TGTGCCATCAGTGGGGACACGCGCAATCAGCCCCAGCATTTT. It specifies CAISGDTRNQPQHF.

In its sample, this clonotype was seen many times. This chain connects TRBV5-1 to TRBJ2-5; D not certain. The CDR3 has 13 residues. CDR1 is SGHRS and CDR2 is YFSETQ in the germline V gene. V lost 0 bases and J 5 bases, leaving 8 bases between the germline ends. The CDR3 sequence: CASSLAKAETQYF. The CDR3 DNA sequence: TGCGCCAGCAGCTTGGCCAAGGCCGAGACCCAGTACTTC.

This clonotype has just a few counts. The CDR3 region has the DNA TGTGCCAGCTCACCACTCCCTTCCGGGACAGGGGTTCCAGATACGCAGTATTTT. Amino acid sequence: CASSPLPSGTGVPDTQYF. The chain joins TRBV18 to TRBJ2-3, with 10 bases that match TRBD1. The V gene's germline CDR1 is KGHSH and CDR2 LQKENI. CDR3 size: 18 residues. With 1 base clipped from V and 4 bases from J, the junction kept 11 bases outside the gene matches.

This clonotype was found many times. The chain is built from TRBV20-1 and TRBJ1-3; D uncertain. V was trimmed by 5 bases and J by 0 bases, leaving 11 bases between them. This CDR3 spans 14 amino acids. Germline CDR1 reads DFQATT; CDR2 reads SNEGSKA (reference sequence). The CDR3, as DNA: TGCAGTGCTCCCGACGGTGGCTCTGGAAACACCATATATTTT. Encoded protein: CSAPDGGSGNTIYF.

This clonotype was seen at least ten times. The chain links TRBV7-9 to TRBJ1-3; no definite D call. Trimming stripped 6 bases from V and 0 bases from J, with 12 bases between. Germline V gene sequence: CDR1 SEHNR, CDR2 FQNEAQ (reference sequence). The CDR3 contains 15 residues. The CDR3 reads CASRRDRSSGNTIYF. For the CDR3, the DNA is TGTGCCAGCAGGCGAGATCGGAGCTCTGGAAACACCATATATTTT.

This clonotype was seen at least ten times. V is TRBV20-1 and J is TRBJ1-1; TRBD1 agrees at 9 bases. This CDR3 comprises 12 residues. The V gene end was trimmed by 3 bases and the J gene end by 11 bases; junction bases not matched to a gene: 7. Germline CDR1 DFQATT, CDR2 SNEGSKA (reference sequence). Here the CDR3 reads CSASRGQGQAFF. The CDR3, as DNA: TGCAGTGCTAGTCGGGGACAGGGCCAGGCTTTCTTT.